Listed here is a single T cell receptor beta chain. This clonotype was observed at least ten times. Its antigen target is currently unknown. No much larger clone exists at a distance of one base, and base qualities are not known. The sample's time point, from its label and the paper: patch test 1, 2 weeks after DPC sensitization. The treatment or condition label for this specimen denotes: therapeutic diphenylcyclopropenone sensitization with weekly scalp DPC. At every patch-test visit, the blood draw took place before the patch test was put on. Eligible patients were aged 18 to 70, diagnosed with alopecia, deemed suitable for DPC therapy, and excluded if pregnant. Total RNA was extracted from unfractionated whole blood that had been collected in Tempus Blood RNA tubes. The data derive from a study of human T cells and chemical hapten exposure listed by TCRdb under 2021. About the investigation overall: For sensitization, 2% DPC in acetone was applied to a 2 cm by 2 cm area of upper inner arm skin. Alopecia areata with under or over 50% scalp involvement, alopecia totalis and alopecia universalis were represented in the patient cohort, which was mostly female. In alopecia patients, the study followed how the peripheral blood TCR repertoire changed in vivo over primary and secondary sensitization to diphenylcyclopropenone (DPC), a hapten. Throughout the study period of 20 to 25 weeks, patients also received therapeutic DPC doses to the scalp every week. Twenty-nine alopecia patients gave blood for TCR sequencing at one to four time points (pre-sensitization, 2, 6 and 24 weeks). Libraries were pooled for sequencing, and per-sample TCR yields varied mainly because of small differences in library volumes within the pool. Patch testing on the upper back used Finn chambers containing 0.01% DPC, with scoring done after 6 days according to International Contact Dermatitis Research Group standards. Blood samples were taken from patients before sensitization (week 0) and at 2, 6 and about 24 weeks after DPC sensitization. General conclusions and limits of the study: Because all patients had alopecia, a presumed autoimmune disease, the immune response of the patients might differ from that of healthy individuals. After repeated subsampling, changes were observed in the strength of the expansion versus patch-test correlation and in the threshold at which the correlation became significant. DPC sensitization did not change how many TCRs were above 1 in 1000 frequency, and no evidence was found of alterations in global repertoire structure. Patch test score correlated positively with the number of PT1 expanded TCRs, reaching significance at thresholds 8, 16 and 32 but not at 4. Expanded TCRs formed significantly more large CDR3 similarity clusters than pre-sensitization or healthy control sets, consistent with antigen-driven responses.

At the junction V is shortened by 4 bases and J by 4 bases, with 16 bases in between. The CDR3 sequence holds 15 residues, the cysteine and phenylalanine included. The CDR3 DNA has 45 bases and is translated from base 1. Library preparation used RACE. The sequencer listed for this sample is NextSeq 500. During library preparation, unique molecular identifiers were attached to individual cDNA molecules so that TCRs could be counted quantitatively and reproducibly. For every blood RNA sample, sequencing covered both the TCR alpha and TCR beta chains. Processing in the source paper ran as follows. A median of about 87,000 TCRs per sample was observed, with a range of about 23,224 to 750,000. V, J and CDR3 annotation of the TCR reads was performed with the Decombinator software suite. For PS versus PT1 abundance plots, all samples were subsampled to the same number of TCRs (28,000). Expanded TCRs were defined as absent before sensitization and observed at least eight times at the 2-week time point. TCRdb reworked the public reads: Q25 trimming with fastp, MiXCR clone assembly, productive beta chains retained. Duplicate CDR3 protein sequences are folded into a single record with the most common DNA and genes. These V and J calls derive from TCRdb rather than the authors' analysis. In this sample the table shows about 340,000 distinct CDR3 sequences, around 7% of which occur a single time. Together, the top ten hold around 8.2% of the sample.

The clonotype originates from a woman aged 18 to 35 with alopecia areata. Some clones in this sample may be carry-over from other donors' samples. Recombination connected TRBV12-3 or TRBV12-4 to TRBJ2-5, and the D gene may be TRBD1, 6 bases matching. Here the sequenced sample was whole blood, taken in connection with sensitization to the hapten diphenylcyclopropenone (DPC). The nucleotide sequence reads TGTGCCAGCAGTTGGTCCCAGGGGTCGAGAGAGACCCAGTACTTC. Translated, it gives CASSWSQGSRETQYF.